Below, 3 T cell receptor beta chains from the same sample are listed, as sequenced in a study of response to subunit inactivated influenza vaccine. One entry per CDR3 protein results from TCRdb running MiXCR on the RT-PCR reads. The sample yields 450,000 to 700,000 distinct CDR3 sequences, around 15% seen once. Sample: PBMCs from blood, taken approximately 13 days after vaccination. These receptors were taken from a man aged 45 to 65 who received an inactivated influenza vaccine.

To note about this clonotype: A much larger clone is a single base away; this may be a read error. The CDR3 nucleotides read TGCGCCAGCAGCTTGGGACAGACTAATTCACCCCTCCACTTT. Protein product: CASSLGQTNSPLHF. This rearrangement joins TRBV5-1 to TRBJ1-6, with D maybe TRBD1 (5 bases). Trimming shortened V by 0 bases and J by 6 bases, and 7 bases separated the two germline ends. CDR1 and CDR2 from the germline V gene are SGHRS and YFSETQ. The CDR3 loop spans 14 amino acids.

This clonotype occurred a few times. The chain has TRBV5-1 and TRBJ2-7; 11 bases map to TRBD2. Per the germline V gene, CDR1 is SGHRS and CDR2 is YFSETQ. The CDR3 totals 14 residues. V gave up 0 bases and J gave up 10 bases; unmatched junction bases: 6. In nucleotides, the CDR3 is TGCGCCAGCAGCTTGGAACTAGCGGGGGCCAATCAGTACTTC. Encoded protein: CASSLELAGANQYF.

A note on this clonotype: One end of the junction is discordant with germline, which a read error may explain. V usage is TRBV5-5 and J usage is TRBJ2-7; D remains ambiguous. Germline V gene data show CDR1 as SGHKS and CDR2 as YYEKEE (reference sequence). The CDR3 covers 13 residues. For the CDR3, the DNA is TGTGCCAGCAGCTTGCAACGGCCCGCCGAGGAGTACTTC. Protein: CASSLQRPAEEYF.